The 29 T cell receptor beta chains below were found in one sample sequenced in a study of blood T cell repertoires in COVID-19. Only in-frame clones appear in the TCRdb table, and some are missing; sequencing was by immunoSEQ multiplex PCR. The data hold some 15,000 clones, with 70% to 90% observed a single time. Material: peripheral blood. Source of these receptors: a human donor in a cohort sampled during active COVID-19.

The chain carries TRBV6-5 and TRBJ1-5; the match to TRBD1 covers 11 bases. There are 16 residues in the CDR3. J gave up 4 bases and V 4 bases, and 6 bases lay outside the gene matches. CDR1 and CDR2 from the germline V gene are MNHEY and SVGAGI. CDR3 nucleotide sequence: TGTGCCAGCAGTTCGACGGGACAGGGGGATAATCAGCCCCAGCATTTT. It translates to CASSSTGQGDNQPQHF.

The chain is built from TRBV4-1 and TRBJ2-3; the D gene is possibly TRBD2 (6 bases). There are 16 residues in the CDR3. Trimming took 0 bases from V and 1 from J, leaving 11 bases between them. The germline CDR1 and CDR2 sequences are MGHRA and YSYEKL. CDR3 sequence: CASSQDPERGTDTQYF. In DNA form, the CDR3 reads TGCGCCAGCAGCCAAGATCCAGAGCGGGGCACAGATACGCAGTATTTT.

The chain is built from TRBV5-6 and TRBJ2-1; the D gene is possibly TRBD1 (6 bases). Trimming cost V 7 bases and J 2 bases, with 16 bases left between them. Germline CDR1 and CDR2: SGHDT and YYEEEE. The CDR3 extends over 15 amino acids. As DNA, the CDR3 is TGTGCCAGCGGGGTTGGGTGGGGGCCCTACAATGAGCAGTTCTTC. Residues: CASGVGWGPYNEQFF.

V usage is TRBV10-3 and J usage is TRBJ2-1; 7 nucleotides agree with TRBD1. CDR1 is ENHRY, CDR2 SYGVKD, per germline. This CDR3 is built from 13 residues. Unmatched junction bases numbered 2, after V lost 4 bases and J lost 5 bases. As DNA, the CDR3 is TGTGCCATCAGTGGAACAGGGGACAATGAGCAGTTCTTC. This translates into CAISGTGDNEQFF.

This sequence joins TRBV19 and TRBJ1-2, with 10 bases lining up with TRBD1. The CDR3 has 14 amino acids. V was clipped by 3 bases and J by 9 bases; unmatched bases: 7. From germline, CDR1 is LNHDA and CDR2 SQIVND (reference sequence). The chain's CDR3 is CASSIAGTGESYTF. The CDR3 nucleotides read TGTGCCAGTAGTATCGCCGGGACAGGGGAAAGCTACACCTTC. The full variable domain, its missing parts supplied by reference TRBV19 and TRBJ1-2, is DGGITQSPKYLFRKEGQNVTLSCEQNLNHDAMYWYRQDPGQGLRLIYYSQIVNDFQKGDIAEGYSVSREKKESFPLTVTSAQKNPTAFYLCASSIAGTGESYTFGSGTRLTVV.

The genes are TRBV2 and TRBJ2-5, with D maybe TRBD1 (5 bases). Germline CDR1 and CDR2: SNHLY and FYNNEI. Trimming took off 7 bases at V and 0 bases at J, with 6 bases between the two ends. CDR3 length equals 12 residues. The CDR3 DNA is TGTGCCAGCATGACAGACCAAGAGACCCAGTACTTC. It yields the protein CASMTDQETQYF.

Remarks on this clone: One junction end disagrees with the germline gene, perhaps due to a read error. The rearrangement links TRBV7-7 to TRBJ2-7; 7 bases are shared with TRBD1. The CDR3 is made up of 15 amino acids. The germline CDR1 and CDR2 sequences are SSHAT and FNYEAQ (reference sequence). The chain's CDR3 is CASSLEQGDSYEQYF. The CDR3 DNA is TGTGCTAGCAGCTTAGAGCAGGGGGACTCCTACGAGCAGTACTTC.

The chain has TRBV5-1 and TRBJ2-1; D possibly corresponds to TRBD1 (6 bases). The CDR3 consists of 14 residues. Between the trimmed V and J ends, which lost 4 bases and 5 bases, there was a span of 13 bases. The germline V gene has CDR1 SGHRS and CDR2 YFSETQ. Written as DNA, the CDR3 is TGCGCCAGCAGCCCGGGACAAAGTCACAATGAGCAGTTCTTC. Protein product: CASSPGQSHNEQFF.

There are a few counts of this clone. This chain's CDR3 is CASSDRDTYSPLHF. The CDR3 DNA follows: TGTGCCAGCAGTGACCGGGACACTTATTCACCCCTCCACTTT. The chain recombines TRBV2 with TRBJ1-6; a weak D match, TRBD1 (6 bases). V was shortened by 3 bases and J by 8 bases, with 11 bases between the two germline ends. Per germline, CDR1 SNHLY and CDR2 FYNNEI. The CDR3 covers 14 residues.

CDR3 sequence: CASSSWTGNEKLFF. The CDR3 DNA reads as TGTGCCAGCAGCTCGTGGACGGGGAATGAAAAACTGTTTTTT. The V gene is TRBV5-4, the J gene TRBJ1-4; no clear D gene. V lost 3 bases to trimming and J lost 5 bases, with 11 bases between them. Germline V gene data show CDR1 as SGHNT and CDR2 as YYREEE (reference sequence). The CDR3 consists of 14 residues. The entire variable domain, with the rest obtained from reference TRBV5-4 and TRBJ1-4, is as follows: ETGVTQSPTHLIKTRGQQVTLRCSSQSGHNTVSWYQQALGQGPQFIFQYYREEENGRGNFPPRFSGLQFPNYSSELNVNALELDDSALYLCASSSWTGNEKLFFGSGTQLSVL.

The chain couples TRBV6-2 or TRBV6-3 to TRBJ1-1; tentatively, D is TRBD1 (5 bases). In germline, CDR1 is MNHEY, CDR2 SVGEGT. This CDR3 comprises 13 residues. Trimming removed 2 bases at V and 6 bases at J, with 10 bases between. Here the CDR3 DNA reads TGTGCCAGCAGTTACGGCGGGACGGCTGAAGCTTTCTTT. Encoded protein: CASSYGGTAEAFF.

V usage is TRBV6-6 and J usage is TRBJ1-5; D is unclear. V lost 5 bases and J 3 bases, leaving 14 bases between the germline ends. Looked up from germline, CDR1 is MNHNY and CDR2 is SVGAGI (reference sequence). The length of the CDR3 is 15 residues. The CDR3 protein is CASSRLGRLNQPQHF. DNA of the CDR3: TGTGCCAGCAGTCGCCTAGGTCGACTCAATCAGCCCCAGCATTTT.

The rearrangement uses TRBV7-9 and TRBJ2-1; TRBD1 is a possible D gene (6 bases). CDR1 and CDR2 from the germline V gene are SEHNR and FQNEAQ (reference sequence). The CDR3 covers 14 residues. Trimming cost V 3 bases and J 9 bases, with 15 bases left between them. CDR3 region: CASSFLRLGGEQFF. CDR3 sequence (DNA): TGTGCCAGCAGCTTTCTTCGTCTAGGGGGTGAGCAGTTCTTC.

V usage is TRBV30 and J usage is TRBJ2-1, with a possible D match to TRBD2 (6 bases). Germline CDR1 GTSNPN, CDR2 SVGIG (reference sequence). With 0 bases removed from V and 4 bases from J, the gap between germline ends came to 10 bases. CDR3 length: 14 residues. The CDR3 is CAWSVGAGYNEQFF. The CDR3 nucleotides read TGTGCCTGGAGTGTAGGAGCGGGTTACAATGAGCAGTTCTTC.

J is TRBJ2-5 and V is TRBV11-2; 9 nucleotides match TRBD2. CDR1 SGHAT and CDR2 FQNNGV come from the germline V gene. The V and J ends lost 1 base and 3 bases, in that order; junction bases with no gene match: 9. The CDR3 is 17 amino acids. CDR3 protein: CASSLGVAGDPEETQYF. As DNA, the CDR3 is TGTGCCAGCAGCTTAGGAGTAGCGGGGGATCCGGAAGAGACCCAGTACTTC. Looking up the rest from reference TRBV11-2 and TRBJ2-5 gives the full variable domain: EAGVAQSPRYKIIEKRQSVAFWCNPISGHATLYWYQQILGQGPKLLIQFQNNGVVDDSQLPKDRFSAERLKGVDSTLKIQPAKLEDSAVYLCASSLGVAGDPEETQYFGPGTRLLVL.

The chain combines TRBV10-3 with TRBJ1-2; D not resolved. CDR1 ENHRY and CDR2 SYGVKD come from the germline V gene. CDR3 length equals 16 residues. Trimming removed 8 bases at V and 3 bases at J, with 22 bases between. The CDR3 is CAIHSSLGSLDYGYTF. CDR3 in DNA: TGTGCCATCCATAGCAGCCTAGGGAGCCTAGACTATGGCTACACCTTC.

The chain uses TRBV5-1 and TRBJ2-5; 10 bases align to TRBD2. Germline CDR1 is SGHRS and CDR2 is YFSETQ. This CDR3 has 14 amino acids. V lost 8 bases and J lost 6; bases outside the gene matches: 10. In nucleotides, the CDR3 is TGCGCCAGTGAAGTAGCGGGGGGTCAAAAGACCCAGTACTTC. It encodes CASEVAGGQKTQYF.

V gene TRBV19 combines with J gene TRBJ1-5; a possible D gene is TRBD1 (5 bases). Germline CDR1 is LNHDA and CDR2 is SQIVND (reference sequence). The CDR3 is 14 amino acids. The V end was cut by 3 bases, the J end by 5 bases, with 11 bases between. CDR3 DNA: TGTGCCAGTAGTATTGCGGGGGGACATCAGCCCCAGCATTTT. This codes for CASSIAGGHQPQHF.

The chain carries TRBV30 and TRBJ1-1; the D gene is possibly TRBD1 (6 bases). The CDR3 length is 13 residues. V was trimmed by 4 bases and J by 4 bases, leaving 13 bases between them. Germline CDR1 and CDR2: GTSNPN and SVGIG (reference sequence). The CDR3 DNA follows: TGTGCCTGGAAGTTTGCAGGGGCCACTGAAGCTTTCTTT. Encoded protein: CAWKFAGATEAFF.

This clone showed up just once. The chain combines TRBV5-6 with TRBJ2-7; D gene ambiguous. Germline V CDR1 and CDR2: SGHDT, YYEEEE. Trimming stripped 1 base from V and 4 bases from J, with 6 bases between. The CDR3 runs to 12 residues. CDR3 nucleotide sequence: TGTGCCAGCAGCTTGAAGACTTACGAGCAGTACTTC. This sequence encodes CASSLKTYEQYF.

The CDR3 region is CASSWTGTYEQYF. CDR3 nucleotides: TGTGCCAGCAGTTGGACAGGGACGTACGAGCAGTACTTC. This rearrangement joins TRBV6-2 or TRBV6-3 to TRBJ2-7; 8 bases align to TRBD1. This CDR3 comprises 13 residues. Trimming cost V 4 bases and J 4 bases; bases outside gene matches: 3. Germline CDR1 and CDR2: MNHEY and SVGEGT.

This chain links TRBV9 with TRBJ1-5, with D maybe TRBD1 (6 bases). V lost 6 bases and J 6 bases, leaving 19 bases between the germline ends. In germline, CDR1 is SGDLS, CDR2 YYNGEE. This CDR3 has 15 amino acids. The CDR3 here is CASTPDGGAGQPQHF. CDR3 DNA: TGTGCCAGCACCCCTGATGGGGGGGCGGGTCAGCCCCAGCATTTT.

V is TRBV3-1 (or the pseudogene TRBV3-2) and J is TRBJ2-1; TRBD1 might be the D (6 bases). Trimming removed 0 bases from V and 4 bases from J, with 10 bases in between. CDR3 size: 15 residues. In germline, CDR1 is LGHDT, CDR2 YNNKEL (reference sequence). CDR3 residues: CASSQDTGLYNEQFF. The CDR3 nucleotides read TGTGCCAGCAGCCAAGATACAGGGCTGTACAATGAGCAGTTCTTC.

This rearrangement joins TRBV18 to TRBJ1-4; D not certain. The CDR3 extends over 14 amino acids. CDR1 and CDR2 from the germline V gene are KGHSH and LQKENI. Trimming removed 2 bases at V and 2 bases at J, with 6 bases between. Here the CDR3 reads CASSPGGTNEKLFF. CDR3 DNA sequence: TGTGCCAGCTCACCAGGAGGGACTAATGAAAAACTGTTTTTT.

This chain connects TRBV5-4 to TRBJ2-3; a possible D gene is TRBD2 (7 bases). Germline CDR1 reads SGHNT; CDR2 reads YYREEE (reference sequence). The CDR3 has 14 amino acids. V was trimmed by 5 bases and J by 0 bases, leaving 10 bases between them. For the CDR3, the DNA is TGTGCCAGCAGAGGGGGGGGGAGCACAGATACGCAGTATTTT. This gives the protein CASRGGGSTDTQYF.

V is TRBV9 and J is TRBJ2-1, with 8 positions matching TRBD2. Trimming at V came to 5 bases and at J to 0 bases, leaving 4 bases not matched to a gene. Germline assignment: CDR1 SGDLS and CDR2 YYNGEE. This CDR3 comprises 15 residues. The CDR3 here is CASSTGGDSYNEQFF. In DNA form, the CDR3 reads TGTGCCAGCAGTACCGGGGGGGACTCCTACAATGAGCAGTTCTTC.

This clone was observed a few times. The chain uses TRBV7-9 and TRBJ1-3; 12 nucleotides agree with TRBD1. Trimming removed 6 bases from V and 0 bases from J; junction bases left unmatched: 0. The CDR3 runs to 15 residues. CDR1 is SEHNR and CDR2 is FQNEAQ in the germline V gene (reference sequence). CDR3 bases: TGTGCCAGCAGGGGACAGGGGGCCTCTGGAAACACCATATATTTT. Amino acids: CASRGQGASGNTIYF.

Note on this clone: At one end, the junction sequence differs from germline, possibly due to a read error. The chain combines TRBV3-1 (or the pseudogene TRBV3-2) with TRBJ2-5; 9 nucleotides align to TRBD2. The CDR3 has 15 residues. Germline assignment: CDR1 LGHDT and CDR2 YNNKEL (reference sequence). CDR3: CASSQVAGAQGTQYF. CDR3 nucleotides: TGTGCCAGCAGCCAAGTAGCGGGGGCCCAAGGGACCCAGTACTTC.

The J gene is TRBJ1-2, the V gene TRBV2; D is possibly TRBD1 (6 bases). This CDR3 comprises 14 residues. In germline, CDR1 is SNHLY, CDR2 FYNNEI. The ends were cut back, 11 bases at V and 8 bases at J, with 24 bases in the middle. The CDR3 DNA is TGTGCCGGGAGGGCAGGGGTTCCCTTGGGCGGCTACACCTTC. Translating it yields CAGRAGVPLGGYTF.